A selection of T cell receptor beta chains follows, all from one sample in a study of cytomegalovirus exposure and HLA in healthy donors. Profiled with immunoSEQ multiplex PCR; TCRdb holds only in-frame clones, not every one. The sample shows 55,000 to 70,000 clones, roughly 91% of them seen only once. The source material was PBMCs. The receptors come from a woman in her late teens or twenties in good health and CMV-seronegative. The CDR3 runs from the conserved cysteine through the conserved F or W. The D gene is left open where the match is weak.

d_call | v_call | cdr3_aa
TRBD1 | TRBV18 | CASSPGQGREQYF
- | TRBV6-1 | CASSEAERGEQYF
- | TRBV18 | CASSPSRDSYEQYF
- | TRBV13 | CASSLGRRSGAETQYF
TRBD2 | TRBV7-2 | CASSMGLAGSGYEQFF
- | TRBV7-8 | CASSFQGKGNTIYF
- | TRBV7-8 | CASSFEGVSDTQYF
TRBD1 | TRBV7-9 | CASSQPSMAGGFWGYTF
- | TRBV18 | CASSPETGCQETQYF
- | TRBV10-3 | CAISDNGQPDIQYF
TRBD1 | TRBV6-5 | CASRSIQGTYGYTF
- | TRBV5-1 | CASSLGNRGTQYF
- | TRBV19 | CASLYPGQTLSYEQYF
TRBD2 | TRBV27 | CASSLAGGGFSSGANVLTF
TRBD2 | TRBV5-1 | CASSLVGTSGTETQYF
TRBD1 | TRBV5-1 | CASSLTTGLELFF
- | TRBV27 | CASSRPGASTEAFF
- | TRBV5-1 | CASGLINTEAFF
TRBD1 | TRBV5-8 | CASGVGRGATYSNQPQHF
TRBD1 | TRBV18 | CASSREAGGPGNTIYF
- | TRBV15 | CATSRSTYEPLHF
TRBD2 | TRBV7-9 | CASSFRLAGQETQYF
TRBD1 | TRBV27 | CASSPGTGITYGYTF
- | TRBV5-1 | CASSSDGDPGQPQHF
- | TRBV6-1 | CASSEQSGNTIYF
TRBD2 | TRBV7-3 | CASSSDETSGGLFGYEQYF
- | TRBV5-1 | CASSLWGPGNTIYF
TRBD2 | TRBV27 | CASRLAGGENIQYF
TRBD2 | TRBV27 | CASSLGLAHEQFF
- | TRBV4-1 | CASSQDAGHPESYEQYF
- | TRBV7-2 | CASSLVPGTYEQYF
TRBD1 | TRBV6-5 | CATGQDFGYTF
- | TRBV19 | CASSRRLEQGNTEAFF
- | TRBV6-4 | CASSVQSTDTQYF
TRBD2 | TRBV4-3 | CASSQTPSFAQRGFFVTQYF
TRBD1 | TRBV28 | CASSFGQGLLDGYTF
TRBD2 | TRBV7-9 | CASSPHPSGGADF
- | TRBV13 | CASSLQGNQPQHF
- | TRBV2 | CASSRGPGGYTF
- | TRBV2 | CASSEYRATGELFF
- | TRBV7-2 | CASSLVVAGELFF
- | TRBV4-1 | CASSQGASGGTDTQYF
- | TRBV2 | CASSEGWVQNEQFF
TRBD2 | TRBV19 | CASSRTTSGWADTQYF
TRBD2 | TRBV9 | CASSPTGQRGYNEQFF
TRBD1 | TRBV6-1 | CASSLGQGGTEAFF
- | TRBV9 | CASSVAPGSLNYGYTF
TRBD1 | TRBV27 | CASAAGTATEAFF
TRBD1 | TRBV7-9 | CASSFTDRDYGYTF
TRBD2 | TRBV30 | CAWSVLLAEDEQFF
TRBD1 | TRBV5-1 | CASSVDRADEQYF
- | TRBV25-1 | CASSLRERETQYF
TRBD1 | TRBV28 | CASSLTGGNEQFF